This passage covers 4 T cell receptor beta chains from one sample sequenced in a study of T cell responses to AZD1222 COVID-19 vaccine. Repertoires were generated with immunoSEQ multiplex PCR, while TCRdb's copy carries only in-frame clones and drops some. Of 99,000 or so clones in the sample, approximately 89% are singletons; the top ten hold 40% to 55%. This specimen consisted of peripheral blood, obtained 28 days after the second AZD1222 dose. The source of these receptors is an adult who received the AZD1222 COVID-19 vaccine.

This clone was counted once. V usage is TRBV6-5 and J usage is TRBJ1-1; maybe TRBD1 (5 bases). Germline values: CDR1 MNHEY, CDR2 SVGAGI. The V and J ends lost 6 bases and 0 bases respectively, with 14 bases between them. There are 15 residues in the CDR3. The CDR3 spells CASSLGRSMNTEAFF. The CDR3 DNA follows: TGTGCCAGCAGCCTGGGACGATCGATGAACACTGAAGCTTTCTTT.

DNA for the CDR3: TGTGCCAGCAGCTTAGGGGGCGGGACAGAGACCCAGTACTTC. Translated, it gives CASSLGGGTETQYF. The rearrangement uses TRBV7-2 and TRBJ2-5; D might be TRBD2 (6 bases). In germline, CDR1 is SGHTA, CDR2 FQGNSA. The CDR3 totals 14 residues. V was pared by 1 base and J by 4 bases, with 10 bases between. The whole variable domain, remainder taken from reference TRBV7-2 and TRBJ2-5, is GAGVSQSPSNKVTEKGKDVELRCDPISGHTALYWYRQSLGQGLEFLIYFQGNSAPDKSGLPSDRFSAERTGGSVSTLTIQRTQQEDSAVYLCASSLGGGTETQYFGPGTRLLVL.

The rearrangement links TRBV21-1 to TRBJ1-4. TRBV21-1 is described as a pseudogene. CDR3 length: 15 amino acids. The CDR3 sequence: CASSKVPGEGEKLFF. The CDR3 DNA reads TGTGCCAGCAGCAAAGTTCCGGGGGAGGGAGAAAAACTGTTTTTT.

This chain joins TRBV19 and TRBJ1-6; D may be TRBD1 (6 bases). This CDR3 has 12 amino acids. Trimming shortened V by 5 bases and J by 7 bases, and 6 bases separated the two germline ends. Looked up from germline, CDR1 is LNHDA and CDR2 is SQIVND (reference sequence). The CDR3, as DNA: TGTGCCAGTAGTGACAGGAATTCACCCCTCCACTTT. Protein product: CASSDRNSPLHF.